This TCR beta chain was documented in a study of CD8+ T cells in alopecia areata. Germline CDR1 reads SQVTM; CDR2 reads ANQGSEA. V shed 4 bases and J shed 2 bases, with 8 bases lying between them. The CDR3 is 12 amino acids. cDNA prepared by RNA extraction and subsequent reverse transcription served as the template for sequencing. Repertoires were generated with immunoSEQ multiplex PCR, while TCRdb's copy carries only in-frame clones and drops some. This table has about 190,000 clones, around three fifths appearing once. In its sample, this clone was seen a few times. Treatment given: oral pan-JAK inhibitor, 5-10 mg twice daily.

The chain has TRBV29-1 and TRBJ1-2; D unclear. The sequence was obtained from a human donor with alopecia areata. The sample in question was CD4+ T cells sorted from blood, obtained between weeks 47 and 50, from a patient treated with tofacitinib. CDR3 DNA: TGCAGCGTTGCAGCGGACAACTATGGCTACACCTTC. This codes for CSVAADNYGYTF.